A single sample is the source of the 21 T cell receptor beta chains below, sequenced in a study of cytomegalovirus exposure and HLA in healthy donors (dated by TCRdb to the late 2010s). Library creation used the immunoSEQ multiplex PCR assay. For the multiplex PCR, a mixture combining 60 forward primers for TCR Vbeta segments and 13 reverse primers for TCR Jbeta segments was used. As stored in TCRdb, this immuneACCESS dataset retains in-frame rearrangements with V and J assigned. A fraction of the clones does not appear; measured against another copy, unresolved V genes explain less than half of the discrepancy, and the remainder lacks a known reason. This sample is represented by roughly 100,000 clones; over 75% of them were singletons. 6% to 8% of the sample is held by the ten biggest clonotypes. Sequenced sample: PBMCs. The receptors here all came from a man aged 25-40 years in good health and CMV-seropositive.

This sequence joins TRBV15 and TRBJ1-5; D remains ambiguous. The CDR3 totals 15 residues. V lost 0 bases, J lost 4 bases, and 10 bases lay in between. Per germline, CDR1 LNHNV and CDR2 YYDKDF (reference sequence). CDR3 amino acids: CATSRDGRVNQPQHF. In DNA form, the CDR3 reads TGTGCCACCAGCAGAGATGGGAGGGTTAATCAGCCCCAGCATTTT.

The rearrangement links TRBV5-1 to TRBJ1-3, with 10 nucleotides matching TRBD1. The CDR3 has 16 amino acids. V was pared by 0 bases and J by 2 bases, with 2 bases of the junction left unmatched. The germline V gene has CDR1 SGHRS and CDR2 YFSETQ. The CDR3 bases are TGCGCCAGCAGCTTGGACGGGACAGGGGCTGGAAACACCATATATTTT. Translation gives CASSLDGTGAGNTIYF.

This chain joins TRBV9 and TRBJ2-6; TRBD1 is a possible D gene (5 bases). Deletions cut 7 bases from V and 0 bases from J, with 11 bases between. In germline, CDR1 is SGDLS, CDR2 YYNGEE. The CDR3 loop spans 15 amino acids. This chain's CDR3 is CASSGQGSGANVLTF. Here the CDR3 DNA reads TGTGCCAGCTCCGGGCAGGGCTCTGGGGCCAACGTCCTGACTTTC.

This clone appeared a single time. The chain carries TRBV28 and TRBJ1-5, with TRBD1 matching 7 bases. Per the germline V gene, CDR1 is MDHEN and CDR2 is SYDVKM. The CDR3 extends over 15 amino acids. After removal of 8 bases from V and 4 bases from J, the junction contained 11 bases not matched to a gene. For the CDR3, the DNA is TGTGCCAGCCACGACAAGGGGGCGCATAATCAGCCCCAGCATTTT. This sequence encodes CASHDKGAHNQPQHF.

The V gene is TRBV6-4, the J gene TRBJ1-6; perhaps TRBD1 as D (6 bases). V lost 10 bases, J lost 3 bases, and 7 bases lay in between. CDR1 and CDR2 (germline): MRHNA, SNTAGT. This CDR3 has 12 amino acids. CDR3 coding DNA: TGTGCCACGACAGGCTATAATTCACCCCTCCACTTT. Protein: CATTGYNSPLHF.

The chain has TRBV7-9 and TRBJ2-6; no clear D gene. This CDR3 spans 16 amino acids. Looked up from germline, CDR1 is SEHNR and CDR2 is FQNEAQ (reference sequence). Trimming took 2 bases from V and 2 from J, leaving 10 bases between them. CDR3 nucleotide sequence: TGTGCCAGCAGCTTATCCCGGGTCACTGGGGCCAACGTCCTGACTTTC. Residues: CASSLSRVTGANVLTF.

CDR3 nucleotide sequence: TGCGCCAGCAGCCCGACTGAAGATACGCAGTATTTT. This encodes CASSPTEDTQYF. The chain uses TRBV5-1 and TRBJ2-3; D remains ambiguous. V lost 4 bases, J lost 5 bases, and 8 bases lay in between. This CDR3 is 12 amino acids long. Germline V CDR1 and CDR2: SGHRS, YFSETQ.

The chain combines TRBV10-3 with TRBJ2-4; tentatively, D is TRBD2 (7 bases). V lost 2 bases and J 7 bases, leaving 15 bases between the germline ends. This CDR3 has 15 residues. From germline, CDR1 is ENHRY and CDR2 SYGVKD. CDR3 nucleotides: TGTGCCATCAGTGAGGGGGGGGACGGGGGCAACATTCAGTACTTC. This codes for CAISEGGDGGNIQYF.

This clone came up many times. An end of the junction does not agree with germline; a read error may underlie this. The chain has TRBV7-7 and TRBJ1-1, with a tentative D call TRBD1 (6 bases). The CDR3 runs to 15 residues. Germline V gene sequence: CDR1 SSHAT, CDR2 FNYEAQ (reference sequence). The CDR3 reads CASSHPLQGTLEAFF. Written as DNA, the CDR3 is TGTGCTAGCAGCCACCCATTACAGGGAACCCTTGAAGCTTTCTTT.

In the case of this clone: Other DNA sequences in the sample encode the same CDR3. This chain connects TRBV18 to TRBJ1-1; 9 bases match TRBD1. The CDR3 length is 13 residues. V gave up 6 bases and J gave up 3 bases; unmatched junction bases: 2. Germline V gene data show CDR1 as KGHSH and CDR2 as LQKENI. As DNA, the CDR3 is TGTGCCAGCTCGACAGGGGGGGACACTGAAGCTTTCTTT. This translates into CASSTGGDTEAFF.

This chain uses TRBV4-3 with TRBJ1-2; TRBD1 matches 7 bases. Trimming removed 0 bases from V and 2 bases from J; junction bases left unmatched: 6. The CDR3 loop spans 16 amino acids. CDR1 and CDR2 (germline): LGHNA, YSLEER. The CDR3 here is CASSQDWQGGNYGYTF. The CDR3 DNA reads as TGCGCCAGCAGCCAAGATTGGCAGGGGGGAAACTATGGCTACACCTTC.

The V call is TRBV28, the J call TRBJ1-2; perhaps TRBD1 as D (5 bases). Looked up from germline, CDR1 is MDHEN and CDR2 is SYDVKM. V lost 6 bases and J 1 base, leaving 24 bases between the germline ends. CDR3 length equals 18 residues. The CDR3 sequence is CASSLPGLLPVGNYGYTF. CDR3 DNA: TGTGCCAGCAGCCTGCCGGGACTCCTCCCGGTGGGTAACTATGGCTACACCTTC.

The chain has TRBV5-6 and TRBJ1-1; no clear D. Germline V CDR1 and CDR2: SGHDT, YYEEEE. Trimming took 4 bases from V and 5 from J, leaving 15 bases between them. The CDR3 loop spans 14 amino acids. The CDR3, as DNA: TGTGCCAGCAGCCCCGGAGGCGGGAGAACTGAAGCTTTCTTT. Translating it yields CASSPGGGRTEAFF.

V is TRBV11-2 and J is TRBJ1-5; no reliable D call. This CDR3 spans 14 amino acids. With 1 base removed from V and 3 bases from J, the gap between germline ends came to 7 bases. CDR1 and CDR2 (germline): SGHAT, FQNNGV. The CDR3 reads CASSLGQNNQPQHF. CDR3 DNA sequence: TGTGCCAGCAGCTTAGGGCAGAACAATCAGCCCCAGCATTTT. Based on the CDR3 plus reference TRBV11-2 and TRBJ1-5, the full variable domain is EAGVAQSPRYKIIEKRQSVAFWCNPISGHATLYWYQQILGQGPKLLIQFQNNGVVDDSQLPKDRFSAERLKGVDSTLKIQPAKLEDSAVYLCASSLGQNNQPQHFGDGTRLSIL.

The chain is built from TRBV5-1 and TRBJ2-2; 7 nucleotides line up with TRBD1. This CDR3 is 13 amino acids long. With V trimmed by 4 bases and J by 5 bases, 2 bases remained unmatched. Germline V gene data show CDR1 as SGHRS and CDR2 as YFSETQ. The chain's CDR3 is CASSEGATGELFF. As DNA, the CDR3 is TGCGCCAGCAGCGAGGGGGCAACCGGGGAGCTGTTTTTT.

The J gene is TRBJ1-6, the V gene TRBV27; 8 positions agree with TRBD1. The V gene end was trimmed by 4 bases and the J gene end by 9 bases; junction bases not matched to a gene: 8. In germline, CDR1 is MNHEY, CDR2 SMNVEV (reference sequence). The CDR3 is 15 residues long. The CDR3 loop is CASSSGQGVSSPLHF. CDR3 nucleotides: TGTGCCAGCAGTTCAGGACAGGGCGTGAGTTCACCCCTCCACTTT.

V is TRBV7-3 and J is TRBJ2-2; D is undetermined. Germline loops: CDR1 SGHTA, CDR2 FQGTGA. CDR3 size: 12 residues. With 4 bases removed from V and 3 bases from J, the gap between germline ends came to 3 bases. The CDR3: CASSSDTGELFF. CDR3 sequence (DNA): TGTGCCAGCAGCTCCGACACCGGGGAGCTGTTTTTT. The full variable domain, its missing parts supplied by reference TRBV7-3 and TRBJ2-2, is GAGVSQTPSNKVTEKGKYVELRCDPISGHTALYWYRQSLGQGPEFLIYFQGTGAADDSGLPNDRFFAVRPEGSVSTLKIQRTERGDSAVYLCASSSDTGELFFGEGSRLTVL.

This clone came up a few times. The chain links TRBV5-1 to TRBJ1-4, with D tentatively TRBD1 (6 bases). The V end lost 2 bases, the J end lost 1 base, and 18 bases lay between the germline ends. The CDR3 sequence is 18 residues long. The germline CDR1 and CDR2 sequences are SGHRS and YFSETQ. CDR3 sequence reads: CASSFGPGGRLTNEKLFF. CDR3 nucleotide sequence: TGCGCCAGCAGCTTTGGTCCCGGGGGGCGTTTAACTAATGAAAAACTGTTTTTT.

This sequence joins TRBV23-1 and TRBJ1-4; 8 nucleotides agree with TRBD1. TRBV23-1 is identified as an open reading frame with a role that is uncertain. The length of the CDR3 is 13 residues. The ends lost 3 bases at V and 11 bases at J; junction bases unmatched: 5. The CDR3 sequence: CASSQLDRDKLFF. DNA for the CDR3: TGCGCCAGCAGTCAGCTGGACAGGGACAAACTGTTTTTT.

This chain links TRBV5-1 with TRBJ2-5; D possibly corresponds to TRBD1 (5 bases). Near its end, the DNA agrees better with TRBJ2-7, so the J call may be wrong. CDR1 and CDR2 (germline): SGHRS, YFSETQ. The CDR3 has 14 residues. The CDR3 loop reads CASSFSDSRPEQYF. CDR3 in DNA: TGCGCCAGCAGCTTTAGTGACAGCCGTCCCGAGCAGTACTTC.

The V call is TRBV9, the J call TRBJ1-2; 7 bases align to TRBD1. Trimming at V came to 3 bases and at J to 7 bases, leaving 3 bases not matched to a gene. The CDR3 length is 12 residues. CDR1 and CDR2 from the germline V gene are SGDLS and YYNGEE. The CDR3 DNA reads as TGTGCCAGCAGCGCAGACAGGGCTGGCTACACCTTC. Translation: CASSADRAGYTF.